This entry features one T cell receptor beta chain sequence. Extraction of genomic DNA in unsorted samples used approximately 84 million PBMCs. The data derive from a study of shared clonotypes between healthy human individuals. Study-wide background: Donors consisted of two women and a few men between 18 and 49.

TCRdb's copy holds only in-frame clones and misses some; the assay was immunoSEQ multiplex PCR. This sample has 550,000 to 600,000 clones, with roughly 79% found just once. The CDR3 contains 15 residues. Germline V gene data show CDR1 as KGHSH and CDR2 as LQKENI. Unmatched junction bases numbered 11, after V lost 6 bases and J lost 8 bases. The chain uses TRBV18 and TRBJ1-4; TRBD1 agrees at 8 bases. Sample: PBMCs. The source is a woman aged 40-49 years in good health. Some clones in this sample may be carry-over from other donors' samples. In DNA, the CDR3 is TGTGCCAGCTCCCCTGGACAGGGTGGAATGGAAAAACTGTTTTTT. Translation: CASSPGQGGMEKLFF.